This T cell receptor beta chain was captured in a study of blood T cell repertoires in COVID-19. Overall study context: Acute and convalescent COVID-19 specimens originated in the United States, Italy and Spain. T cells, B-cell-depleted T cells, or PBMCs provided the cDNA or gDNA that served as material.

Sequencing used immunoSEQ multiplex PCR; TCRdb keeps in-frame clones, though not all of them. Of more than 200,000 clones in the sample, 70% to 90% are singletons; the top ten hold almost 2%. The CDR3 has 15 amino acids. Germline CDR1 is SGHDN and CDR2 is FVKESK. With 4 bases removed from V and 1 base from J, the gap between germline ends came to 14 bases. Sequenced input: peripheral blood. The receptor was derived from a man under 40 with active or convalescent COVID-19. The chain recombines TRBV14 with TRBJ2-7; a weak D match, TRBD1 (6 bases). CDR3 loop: CASSRRDTLSYEQYF. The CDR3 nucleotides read TGTGCCAGCAGCCGTAGGGACACCCTGTCCTACGAGCAGTACTTC. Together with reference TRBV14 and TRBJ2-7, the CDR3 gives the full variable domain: EAGVTQFPSHSVIEKGQTVTLRCDPISGHDNLYWYRRVMGKEIKFLLHFVKESKQDESGMPNNRFLAERTGGTYSTLKVQPAELEDSGVYFCASSRRDTLSYEQYFGPGTRLTVT.